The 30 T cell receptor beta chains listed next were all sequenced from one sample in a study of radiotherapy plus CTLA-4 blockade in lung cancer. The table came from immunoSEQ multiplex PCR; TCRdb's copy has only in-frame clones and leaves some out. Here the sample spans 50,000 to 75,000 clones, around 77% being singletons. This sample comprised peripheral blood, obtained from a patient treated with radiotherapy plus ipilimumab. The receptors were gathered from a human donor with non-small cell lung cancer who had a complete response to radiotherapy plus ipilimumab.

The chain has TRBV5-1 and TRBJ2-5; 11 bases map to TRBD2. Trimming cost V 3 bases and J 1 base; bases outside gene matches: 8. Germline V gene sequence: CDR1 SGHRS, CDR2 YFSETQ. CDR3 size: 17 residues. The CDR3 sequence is CASSSLAGGLPQETQYF. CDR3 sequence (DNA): TGCGCCAGCAGCTCCCTAGCGGGGGGACTTCCCCAAGAGACCCAGTACTTC.

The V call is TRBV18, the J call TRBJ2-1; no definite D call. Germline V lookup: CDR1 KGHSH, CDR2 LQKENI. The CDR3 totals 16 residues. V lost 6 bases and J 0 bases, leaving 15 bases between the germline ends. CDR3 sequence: CASSPQDELSYNEQFF. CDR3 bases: TGTGCCAGCTCGCCTCAGGACGAACTCTCCTACAATGAGCAGTTCTTC.

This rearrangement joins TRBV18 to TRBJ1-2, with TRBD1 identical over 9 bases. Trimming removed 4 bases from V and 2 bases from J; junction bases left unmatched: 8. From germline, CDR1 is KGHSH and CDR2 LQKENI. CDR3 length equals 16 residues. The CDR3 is CASSRSGQGSNYGYTF. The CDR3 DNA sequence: TGTGCCAGCTCACGAAGCGGACAGGGGAGCAACTATGGCTACACCTTC. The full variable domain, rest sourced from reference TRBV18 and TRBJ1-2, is NAGVMQNPRHLVRRRGQEARLRCSPMKGHSHVYWYRQLPEEGLKFMVYLQKENIIDESGMPKERFSAEFPKEGPSILRIQQVVRGDSAAYFCASSRSGQGSNYGYTFGSGTRLTVV.

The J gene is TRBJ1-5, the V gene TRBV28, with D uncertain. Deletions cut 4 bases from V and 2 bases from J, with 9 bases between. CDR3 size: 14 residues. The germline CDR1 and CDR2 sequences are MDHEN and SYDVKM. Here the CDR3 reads CASSSRAGNQPQHF. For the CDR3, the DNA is TGTGCCAGCAGTTCCCGGGCGGGCAATCAGCCCCAGCATTTT.

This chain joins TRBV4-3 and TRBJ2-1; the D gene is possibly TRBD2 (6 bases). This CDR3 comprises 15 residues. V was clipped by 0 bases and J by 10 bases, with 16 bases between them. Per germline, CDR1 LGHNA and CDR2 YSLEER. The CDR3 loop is CASSQDQSGGREQFF. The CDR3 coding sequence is TGCGCCAGCAGCCAAGATCAGTCTGGAGGGCGCGAGCAGTTCTTC.

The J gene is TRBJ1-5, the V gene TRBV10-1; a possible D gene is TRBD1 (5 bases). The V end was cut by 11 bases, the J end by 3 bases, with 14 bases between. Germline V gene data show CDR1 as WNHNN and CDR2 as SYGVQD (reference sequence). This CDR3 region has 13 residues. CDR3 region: CARQQETNQPQHF. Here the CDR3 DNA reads TGCGCCCGTCAACAGGAGACCAATCAGCCCCAGCATTTT.

The CDR3 nucleotides read TGTGCCAGCAGCTTAAGCGGACAGCCCTACGAGCAGTACGTC. It specifies CASSLSGQPYEQYV. The chain couples TRBV11-2 to TRBJ2-7, with D possibly TRBD1 on 6 matching bases. This CDR3 contains 14 residues. Germline V CDR1 and CDR2: SGHAT, FQNNGV. Trimming shortened V by 2 bases and J by 2 bases, and 10 bases separated the two germline ends.

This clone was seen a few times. The CDR3 DNA reads as TGTGCCAGCAGCTTGGGGTCAGGGGTCTATGGCTACACCTTC. Translation gives CASSLGSGVYGYTF. This chain connects TRBV5-8 to TRBJ1-2; D perhaps matches TRBD1 (6 bases). The V gene's germline CDR1 is SGHTS and CDR2 YDEGEE. V was clipped by 0 bases and J by 4 bases, with 10 bases between them. CDR3 length equals 14 residues.

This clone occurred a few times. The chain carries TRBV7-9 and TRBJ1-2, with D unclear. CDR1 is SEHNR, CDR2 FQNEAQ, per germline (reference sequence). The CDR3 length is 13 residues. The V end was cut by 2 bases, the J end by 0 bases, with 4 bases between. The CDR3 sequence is CASSLNPNYGYTF. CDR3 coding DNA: TGTGCCAGCAGCTTAAATCCTAACTATGGCTACACCTTC.

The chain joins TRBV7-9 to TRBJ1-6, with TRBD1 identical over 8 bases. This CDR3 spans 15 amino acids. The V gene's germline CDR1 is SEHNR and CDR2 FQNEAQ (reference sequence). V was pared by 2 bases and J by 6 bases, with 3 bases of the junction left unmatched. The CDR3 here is CASSLTGGGNSPLHF. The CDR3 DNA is TGTGCCAGCAGCTTAACAGGGGGGGGTAATTCACCCCTCCACTTT.

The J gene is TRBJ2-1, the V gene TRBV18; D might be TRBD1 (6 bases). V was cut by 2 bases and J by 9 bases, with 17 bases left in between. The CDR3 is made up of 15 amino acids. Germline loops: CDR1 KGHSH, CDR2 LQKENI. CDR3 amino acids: CASSPTGQGGSEQFF. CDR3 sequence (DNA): TGTGCCAGCTCACCAACGGGACAAGGTGGAAGTGAGCAGTTCTTC.

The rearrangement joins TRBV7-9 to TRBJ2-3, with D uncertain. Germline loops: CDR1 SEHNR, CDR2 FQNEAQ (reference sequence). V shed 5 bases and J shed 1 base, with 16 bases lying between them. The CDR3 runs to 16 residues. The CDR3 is CASSPVGKGGTDTQYF. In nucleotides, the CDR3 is TGTGCCAGCAGCCCGGTGGGAAAGGGCGGCACAGATACGCAGTATTTT.

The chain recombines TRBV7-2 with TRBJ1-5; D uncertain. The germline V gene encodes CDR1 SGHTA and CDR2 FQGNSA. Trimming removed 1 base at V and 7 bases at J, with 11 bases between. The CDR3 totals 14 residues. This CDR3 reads CASSLVGLIQPQHF. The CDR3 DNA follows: TGTGCCAGCAGCTTAGTAGGGTTGATCCAGCCCCAGCATTTT.

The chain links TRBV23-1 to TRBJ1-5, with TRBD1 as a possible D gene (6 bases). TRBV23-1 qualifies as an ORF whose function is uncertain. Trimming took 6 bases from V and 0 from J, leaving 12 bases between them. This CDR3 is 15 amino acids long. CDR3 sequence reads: CASSPRGPSNQPQHF. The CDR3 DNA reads TGCGCCAGCAGCCCCAGGGGCCCTAGCAATCAGCCCCAGCATTTT.

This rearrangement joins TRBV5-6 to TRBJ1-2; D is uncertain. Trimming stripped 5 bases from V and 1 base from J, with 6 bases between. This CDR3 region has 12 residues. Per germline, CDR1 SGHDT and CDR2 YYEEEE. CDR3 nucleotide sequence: TGTGCCAGCAGACGGGATAACTATGGCTACACCTTC. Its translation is CASRRDNYGYTF.

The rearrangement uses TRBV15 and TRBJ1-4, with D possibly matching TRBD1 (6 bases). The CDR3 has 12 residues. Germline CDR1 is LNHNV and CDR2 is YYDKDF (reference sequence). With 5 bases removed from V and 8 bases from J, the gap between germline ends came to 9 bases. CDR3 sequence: CATSFQGEKLFF. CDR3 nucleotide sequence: TGTGCCACCAGCTTTCAGGGGGAAAAACTGTTTTTT. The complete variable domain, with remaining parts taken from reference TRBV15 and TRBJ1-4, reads DAMVIQNPRYQVTQFGKPVTLSCSQTLNHNVMYWYQQKSSQAPKLLFHYYDKDFNNEADTPDNFQSRRPNTSFCFLDIRSPGLGDTAMYLCATSFQGEKLFFGSGTQLSVL.

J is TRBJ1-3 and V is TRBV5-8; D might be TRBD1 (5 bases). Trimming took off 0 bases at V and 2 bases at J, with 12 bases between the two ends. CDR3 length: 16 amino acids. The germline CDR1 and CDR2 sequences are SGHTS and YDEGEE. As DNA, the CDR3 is TGTGCCAGCAGCTTGGCCGGGGCGGGGGCTGGAAACACCATATATTTT. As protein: CASSLAGAGAGNTIYF.

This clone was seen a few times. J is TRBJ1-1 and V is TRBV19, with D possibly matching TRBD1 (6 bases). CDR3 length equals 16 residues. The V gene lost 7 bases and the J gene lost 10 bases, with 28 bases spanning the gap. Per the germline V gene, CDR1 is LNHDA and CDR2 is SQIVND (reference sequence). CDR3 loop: CASNPSGQEGQRGAFF. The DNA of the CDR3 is TGTGCCAGTAATCCCTCGGGGCAAGAGGGACAAAGGGGAGCTTTCTTT. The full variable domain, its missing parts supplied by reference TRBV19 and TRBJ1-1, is DGGITQSPKYLFRKEGQNVTLSCEQNLNHDAMYWYRQDPGQGLRLIYYSQIVNDFQKGDIAEGYSVSREKKESFPLTVTSAQKNPTAFYLCASNPSGQEGQRGAFFGQGTRLTVV.

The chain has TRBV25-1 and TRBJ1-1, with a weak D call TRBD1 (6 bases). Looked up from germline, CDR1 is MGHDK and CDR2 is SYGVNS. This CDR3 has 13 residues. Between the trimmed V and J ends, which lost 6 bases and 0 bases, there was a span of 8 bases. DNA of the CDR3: TGTGCCAGCAGAACAGGGTTGAACACTGAAGCTTTCTTT. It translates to CASRTGLNTEAFF.

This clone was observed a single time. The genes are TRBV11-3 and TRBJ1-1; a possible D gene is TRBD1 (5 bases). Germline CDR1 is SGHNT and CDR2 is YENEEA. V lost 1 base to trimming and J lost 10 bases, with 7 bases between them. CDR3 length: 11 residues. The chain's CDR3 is CASSLGQGAFF. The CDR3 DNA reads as TGTGCCAGCAGCTTAGGGCAGGGAGCTTTCTTT.

CDR3 in amino acids: CASSPRQGRGNTEAFF. The CDR3 DNA follows: TGTGCCAGCAGCCCCAGACAGGGCCGGGGGAACACTGAAGCTTTCTTT. The chain has TRBV9 and TRBJ1-1; 7 bases match TRBD1. V gave up 4 bases and J gave up 1 base; unmatched junction bases: 10. Germline V CDR1 and CDR2: SGDLS, YYNGEE. The CDR3 consists of 16 residues.

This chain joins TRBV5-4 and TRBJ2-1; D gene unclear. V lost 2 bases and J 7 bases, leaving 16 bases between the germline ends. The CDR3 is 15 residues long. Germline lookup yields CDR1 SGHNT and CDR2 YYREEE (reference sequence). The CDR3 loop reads CASSFPAAPRNEQFF. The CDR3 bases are TGTGCCAGCAGCTTCCCGGCAGCCCCAAGGAATGAGCAGTTCTTC.

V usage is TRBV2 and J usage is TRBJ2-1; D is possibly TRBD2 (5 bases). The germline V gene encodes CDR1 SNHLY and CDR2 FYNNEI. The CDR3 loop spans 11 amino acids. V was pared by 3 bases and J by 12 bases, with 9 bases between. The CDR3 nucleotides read TGTGCCAGCAGTGAGAGGGAAAGGCAGTTCTTC. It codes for CASSERERQFF.

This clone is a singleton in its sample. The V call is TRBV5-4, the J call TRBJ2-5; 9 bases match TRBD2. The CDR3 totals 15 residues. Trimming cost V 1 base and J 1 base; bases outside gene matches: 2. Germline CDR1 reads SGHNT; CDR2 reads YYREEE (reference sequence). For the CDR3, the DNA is TGTGCCAGCAGCTTGCCAGCGGGAGGCCAAGAGACCCAGTACTTC. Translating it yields CASSLPAGGQETQYF.

CDR3 sequence reads: CASSSTGGPYQETQYF. The CDR3 nucleotides read TGCGCCAGCAGCAGCACAGGGGGCCCGTACCAAGAGACCCAGTACTTC. The V gene is TRBV5-1, the J gene TRBJ2-5, with 9 bases lining up with TRBD1. From germline, CDR1 is SGHRS and CDR2 YFSETQ. There are 16 residues in the CDR3. The V gene end was trimmed by 4 bases and the J gene end by 0 bases; junction bases not matched to a gene: 7.

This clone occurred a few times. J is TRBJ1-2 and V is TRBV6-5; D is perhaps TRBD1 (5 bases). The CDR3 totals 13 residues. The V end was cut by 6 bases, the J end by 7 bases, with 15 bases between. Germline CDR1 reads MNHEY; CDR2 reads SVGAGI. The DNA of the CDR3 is TGTGCCAGCAGCCCCTTTGTGAGGGGTGGCTACACCTTC. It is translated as CASSPFVRGGYTF.

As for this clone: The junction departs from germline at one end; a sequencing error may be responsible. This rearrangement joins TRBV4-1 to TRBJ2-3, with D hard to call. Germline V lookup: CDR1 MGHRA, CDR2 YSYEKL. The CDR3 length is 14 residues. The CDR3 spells CASSQETRAEGSHF. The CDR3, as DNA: TGCGCCAGCAGCCAAGAAACCCGGGCCGAAGGGTCGCATTTT.

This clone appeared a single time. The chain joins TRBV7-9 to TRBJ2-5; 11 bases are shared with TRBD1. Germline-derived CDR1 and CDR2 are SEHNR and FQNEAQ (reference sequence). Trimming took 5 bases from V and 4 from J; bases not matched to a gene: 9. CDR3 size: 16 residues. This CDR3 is CASSPGAGQGGETQYF. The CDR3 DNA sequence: TGTGCCAGCAGCCCAGGTGCGGGACAGGGGGGAGAGACCCAGTACTTC.

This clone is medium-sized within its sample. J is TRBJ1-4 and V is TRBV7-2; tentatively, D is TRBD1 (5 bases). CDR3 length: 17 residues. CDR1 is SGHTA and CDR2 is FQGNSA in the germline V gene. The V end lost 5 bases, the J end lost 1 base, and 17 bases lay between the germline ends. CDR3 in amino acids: CASSAPGRTKTNEKLFF. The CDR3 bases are TGTGCCAGCAGCGCCCCGGGACGGACAAAAACTAATGAAAAACTGTTTTTT.

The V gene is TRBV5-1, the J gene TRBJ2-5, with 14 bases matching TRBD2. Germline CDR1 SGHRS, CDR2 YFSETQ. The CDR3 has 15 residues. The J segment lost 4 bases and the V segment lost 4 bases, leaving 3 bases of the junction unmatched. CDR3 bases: TGCGCCAGCAGCGTCGGGACTAGCGGGGGAGAGACCCAGTACTTC. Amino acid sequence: CASSVGTSGGETQYF.